The 14 T cell receptor beta chains below come from one sample, sequenced in a study of tumor and adjacent non-tumor tissue in lung cancer. A modified ARM-PCR protocol with three rounds of nested PCR amplified TCRbeta. TCRdb called the multiplex PCR reads again in MiXCR, with one record for every CDR3 protein. The sample lists 60,000 to 100,000 distinct CDR3 sequences; over 65% were seen once. No cell sorting was done before RNA was extracted from the tissue. This non-tumor lung sample came from over 3 cm beyond the tumor edge. Sequencing was done on a sample of distant non-tumor lung tissue. The receptors originated from a man aged 70 or older with non-small cell lung cancer.

This clonotype was seen only a few times. A read error may produce the germline difference seen at one junction end. V and J are TRBV11-2 and TRBJ1-1; D unresolved. The CDR3 contains 15 residues. Germline CDR1 reads SGHAT; CDR2 reads FQNNGV. CDR3 loop: CVSSFASSRNTEAFF. The CDR3 region has the DNA TGTGTCAGCAGCTTCGCCAGTTCAAGGAACACTGAGGCTTTCTTT.

As regards this clonotype: Germline and junction disagree at one end, which may indicate a read error. The genes are TRBV29-1 and TRBJ2-7; the D is unclear. Looked up from germline, CDR1 is SQVTM and CDR2 is ANQGSEA. The CDR3 has 12 amino acids. CDR3 DNA: TGCGGCGTTGACGACGGTTCCTACGAGCGGTACTTC. Translated: CGVDDGSYERYF.

Details on this clonotype: A much larger clone differs by one base, so this may be a read error. The gene calls are TRBV12-5 and TRBJ2-7; tentative D call: TRBD1 (6 bases). Germline V gene data show CDR1 as LGHNT and CDR2 as FRNRAP. This CDR3 contains 18 residues. The CDR3, as DNA: TGTGCTAGTGGCCTAGAGTTTTCAGGGGCAACCGACTCCTACGATCAGTACTTC. Its protein product is CASGLEFSGATDSYDQYF. Looking up the rest from reference TRBV12-5 and TRBJ2-7 gives the full variable domain: DARVTQTPRHKVTEMGQEVTMRCQPILGHNTVFWYRQTMMQGLELLAYFRNRAPLDDSGMPKDRFSAEMPDATLATLKIQPSEPRDSAVYFCASGLEFSGATDSYDQYFGPGTRLTVT.

About this clonotype: A read error may produce the germline difference seen at one junction end. The chain recombines TRBV10-2 with TRBJ2-2; D gene ambiguous. The CDR3 totals 11 residues. Looked up from germline, CDR1 is WSHSY and CDR2 is SAAADI. This CDR3 is CASSDTWELFF. The CDR3 DNA reads TGCGCCAGTAGTGACACCTGGGAGCTGTTTTTT.

About this clonotype itself: At one boundary the junction diverges from the germline segment, which might be a read error. This chain joins TRBV29-1 and TRBJ2-5; the match to TRBD1 covers 10 bases. The CDR3 has 13 amino acids. CDR1 and CDR2 (germline): SQVTM, ANQGSEA. CDR3 amino acids: CNVGTGDLGTQYF. DNA for the CDR3: TGTAACGTTGGGACAGGGGATTTGGGGACCCAGTACTTC.

Concerning this clonotype: Relative to the germline gene, one junction end is altered; a read error may explain this. V is TRBV29-1 and J is TRBJ2-5; D might be TRBD1 (5 bases). The germline gives CDR1 SQVTM, CDR2 ANQGSEA. The CDR3 runs to 16 residues. This chain's CDR3 is CSAKLYLQTDQEAQYF. In DNA form, the CDR3 reads TGCAGCGCCAAGCTCTACCTCCAGACAGATCAAGAGGCCCAGTACTTC.

A remark on this clonotype: At one end, the junction sequence differs from germline, possibly due to a read error. The V call is TRBV29-1, the J call TRBJ1-2; the D is unclear. The CDR3 covers 13 residues. In germline, CDR1 is SQVTM, CDR2 ANQGSEA. CDR3 sequence (DNA): TGCAGCGTTCTTCTGACGGGAGCATATGACTACACCTTC. This gives the protein CSVLLTGAYDYTF.

The rearrangement links TRBV11-2 to TRBJ1-6, with 7 bases identical to TRBD1. The CDR3 is 15 amino acids. Per the germline V gene, CDR1 is SGHAT and CDR2 is FQNNGV. CDR3 in amino acids: CGSSSGTAYNSPLHF. The CDR3 coding sequence is TGTGGTAGCAGCTCCGGGACAGCGTATAATTCACCCCTCCACTTT.

Note on this clonotype: A junction end diverges from the germline sequence, so it may reflect a read error. V gene TRBV4-2 combines with J gene TRBJ2-5; D perhaps matches TRBD1 (5 bases). There are 13 residues in the CDR3. Germline V gene lookup returns CDR1 LGHNA and CDR2 YNFKEQ. The CDR3 is CASIQEQTVIQYF. CDR3 DNA: TGTGCCAGCATCCAAGAACAGACAGTGATCCAATACTTC.

Concerning this clonotype: Compared with germline, one end of the junction differs, possibly owing to a read error. The rearrangement links TRBV29-1 to TRBJ2-5; weak D call: TRBD2 (6 bases). In germline, CDR1 is SQVTM, CDR2 ANQGSEA. The CDR3 contains 11 residues. The chain's CDR3 is CSVDSGLLVYF. The CDR3 coding sequence is TGCAGCGTTGATTCGGGACTCCTTGTATATTTC. The variable domain in full, completed from reference TRBV29-1 and TRBJ2-5, reads SAVISQKPSRDICQRGTSLTIQCQVDSQVTMMFWYRQQPGQSLTLIATANQGSEATYESGFVIDKFPISRPNLTFSTLTVSNMSPEDSSIYLCSVDSGLLVYFGPGTRLLVL.

As concerns this clonotype: One end of the junction does not line up with germline, which may come from a read error. The V gene is TRBV6-5, the J gene TRBJ2-3; no firm D call. Germline lookup yields CDR1 MNHEY and CDR2 SVGAGI. The CDR3 is 15 amino acids. The CDR3 sequence: CASSFSETNTDKQYF. Written as DNA, the CDR3 is TGTGCCAGCAGTTTCTCCGAGACCAACACAGATAAGCAGTATTTT.

V and J are TRBV6-1 and TRBJ1-4; 7 positions agree with TRBD1. Germline assignment: CDR1 MNHNS and CDR2 SASEGT. Trimming cost V 7 bases and J 3 bases; bases outside gene matches: 5. This CDR3 has 14 amino acids. The CDR3 DNA reads as TGTGCCAGCATCGACAGGGCAGCTAATGAAAAACTGTTTTTT. Protein: CASIDRAANEKLFF.

A note on this clonotype: Possible read error: a much larger clone is one base away. This chain connects TRBV7-9 to TRBJ1-2; tentatively, D is TRBD1 (5 bases). Looked up from germline, CDR1 is SEHNR and CDR2 is FQNEAQ (reference sequence). The V and J ends lost 7 bases and 0 bases respectively, with 9 bases between them. The CDR3 runs 13 residues. The CDR3 region has the DNA TGTGCCAGCATAGGACAAGCTAACTATGGCTACACCTTC. This sequence encodes CASIGQANYGYTF.

The chain has TRBV6-1 and TRBJ1-2; D is ambiguous. The V end lost 5 bases, the J end lost 6 bases, and 19 bases lay between the germline ends. Germline V gene sequence: CDR1 MNHNS, CDR2 SASEGT. The CDR3 sequence is 15 residues long. The CDR3 loop is CASSTSNGVRDGYTF. CDR3 sequence (DNA): TGTGCCAGCAGTACATCAAACGGCGTCCGGGATGGCTACACCTTC.